A selection of T cell receptor beta chains follows, all from one sample in a study of blood T cell repertoires in COVID-19. Profiling relied on immunoSEQ multiplex PCR, and the TCRdb table lists in-frame clones only, not all of them. The data contain approximately 49,000 clones, under 70% of them singletons. Specimen: peripheral blood. Receptor source: a woman in her 70s with acute or convalescent COVID-19. Each CDR3 is given with its conserved first and last residue. Each record gives: J gene, V gene, clone size, CDR3 length, D gene, CDR3 protein, CDR3 DNA. D genes are given only for firm matches. Size is omitted from some rows. Given values are once, few, many or a class for expanded clones.

>TRBJ1-6|TRBV2|NA|14|NA
CANQGSSYNSPLHF
TGTGCCAACCAGGGGAGCTCCTATAATTCACCCCTCCACTTT
>TRBJ1-3|TRBV4-1|many|17|NA
CASSPTPGLFSGNTIYF
TGCGCCAGCAGCCCAACCCCTGGACTGTTCTCTGGAAACACCATATATTTT
>TRBJ1-2|TRBV12-3/TRBV12-4|NA|13|TRBD1
CASSEDREGFYTF
TGTGCCAGCAGTGAGGACAGGGAAGGATTCTACACCTTC
>TRBJ2-5|TRBV12-2|NA|16|NA
CASRCGRLAVEETQYF
TGTGCAAGTCGGTGCGGTAGACTAGCGGTAGAAGAGACCCAGTACTTC
>TRBJ2-1|TRBV5-5|few|15|TRBD1
CASSFFGQGDNEQFF
TGTGCCAGCAGCTTTTTTGGACAGGGGGACAATGAGCAGTTCTTC
>TRBJ1-1|TRBV7-3|few|13|NA
CASSFGGNTEAFF
TGTGCCAGCAGCTTCGGGGGGAACACTGAAGCTTTCTTT
>TRBJ2-1|TRBV28|NA|14|NA
CASSLPSTYNEQFF
TGTGCCAGCAGTTTACCTAGTACCTACAATGAGCAGTTCTTC
>TRBJ2-2|TRBV5-1|NA|19|TRBD2
CASSLGASGRAAVTGELFF
TGCGCCAGCAGCCTCGGGGCTAGCGGGAGGGCCGCTGTCACCGGGGAGCTGTTTTTT
>TRBJ1-1|TRBV10-3|NA|15|NA
CAISSDRFGGTEAFF
TGTGCCATCAGTAGCGACAGATTTGGTGGCACTGAAGCTTTCTTT
>TRBJ1-1|TRBV19|NA|15|NA
CASSDPAGANTEAFF
TGTGCCAGTAGTGACCCGGCGGGGGCGAACACTGAAGCTTTCTTT
>TRBJ2-3|TRBV5-1|NA|16|TRBD2
CASRPSGGMGTDTQYF
TGCGCCAGCAGGCCTAGCGGGGGGATGGGCACAGATACGCAGTATTTT
>TRBJ2-1|TRBV6-6|NA|16|TRBD2
CASSLPRLAAYNEQFF
TGTGCCAGCAGTTTACCTAGACTAGCGGCTTACAATGAGCAGTTCTTC
>TRBJ2-1|TRBV19|NA|16|NA
CASNPWGQSSYNEQFF
TGTGCCAGTAACCCTTGGGGACAAAGCTCCTACAATGAGCAGTTCTTC
>TRBJ2-2|TRBV28|NA|17|TRBD1
CAIIGNRDRVATGELFF
TGTGCCATCATCGGGAACCGGGACAGGGTGGCCACCGGGGAGCTGTTTTTT
>TRBJ1-1|TRBV6-5|few|13|TRBD1
CASSTSGTGRAFF
TGTGCCAGCAGTACGTCCGGGACAGGGCGAGCTTTCTTT
>TRBJ1-3|TRBV6-2/TRBV6-3|NA|13|NA
CASSSTRPDTIYF
TGTGCCAGCAGTTCGACCAGGCCGGACACCATATATTTT
>TRBJ2-2|TRBV29-1|NA|13|TRBD1
CSAQEGGSGELFF
TGCAGCGCCCAGGAAGGGGGCTCCGGGGAGCTGTTTTTT
>TRBJ2-1|TRBV6-1|NA|12|NA
CASSEGRGEQFF
TGTGCCAGCAGTGAAGGGAGGGGTGAGCAGTTCTTC
>TRBJ2-6|TRBV24-1|NA|16|NA
CATSDGHYSGANVLTF
TGTGCCACCAGTGATGGACACTACTCTGGGGCCAACGTCCTGACTTTC
>TRBJ2-1|TRBV18|NA|17|TRBD2
CASSPPPGLAGYDEQFF
TGTGCCAGCTCACCTCCGCCGGGACTAGCGGGCTATGATGAGCAGTTCTTC
>TRBJ2-7|TRBV3-1/TRBV3-2|once|15|TRBD1
CASSRSGTGGNEQYF
TGTGCCAGCAGCCGTTCCGGGACAGGGGGAAACGAGCAGTACTTC
>TRBJ2-5|TRBV3-1/TRBV3-2|NA|15|NA
CASSQVRDWQETQYF
TGTGCCAGCAGCCAAGTGAGGGATTGGCAAGAGACCCAGTACTTC
>TRBJ1-6|TRBV7-9|NA|14|NA
CASSPQEGNSPLHF
TGTGCCAGCAGCCCACAGGAAGGGAATTCACCCCTCCACTTT
>TRBJ1-5|TRBV19|few|17|NA
CASSIGLGRDSNQPQHF
TGTGCCAGTAGTATAGGTTTGGGGCGCGATAGCAATCAGCCCCAGCATTTT